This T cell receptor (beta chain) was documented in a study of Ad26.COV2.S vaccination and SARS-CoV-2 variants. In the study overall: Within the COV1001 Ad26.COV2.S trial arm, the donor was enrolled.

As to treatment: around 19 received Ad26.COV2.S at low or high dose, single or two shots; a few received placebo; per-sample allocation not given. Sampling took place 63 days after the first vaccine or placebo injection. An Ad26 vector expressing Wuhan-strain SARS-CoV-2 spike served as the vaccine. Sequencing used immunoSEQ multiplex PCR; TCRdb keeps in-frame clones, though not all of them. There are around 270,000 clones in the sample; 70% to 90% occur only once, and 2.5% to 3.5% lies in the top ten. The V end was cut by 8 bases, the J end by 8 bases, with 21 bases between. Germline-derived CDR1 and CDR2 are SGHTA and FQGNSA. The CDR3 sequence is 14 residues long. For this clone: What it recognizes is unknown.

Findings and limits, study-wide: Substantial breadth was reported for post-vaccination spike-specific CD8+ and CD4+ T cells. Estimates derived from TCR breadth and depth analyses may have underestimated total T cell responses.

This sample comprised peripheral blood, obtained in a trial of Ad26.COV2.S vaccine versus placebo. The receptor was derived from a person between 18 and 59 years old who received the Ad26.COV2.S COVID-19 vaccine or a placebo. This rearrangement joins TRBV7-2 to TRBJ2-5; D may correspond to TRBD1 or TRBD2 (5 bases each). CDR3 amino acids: CASGAVGGASTQYF. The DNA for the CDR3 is TGTGCCAGCGGGGCAGTCGGAGGCGCGTCTACCCAGTACTTC.